This entry features one T cell receptor (beta chain) sequence. Time point of the sample: patch test 2, 6 weeks after DPC sensitization. Treatment defined: therapeutic diphenylcyclopropenone sensitization with weekly scalp DPC. The sample originates from a study of human T cells and chemical hapten exposure. Background on the study: An approximately 2 cm by approximately 2 cm inner upper arm patch received 2% DPC for sensitization.

This CDR3 contains 16 residues. The ends lost 2 bases at V and 3 bases at J; junction bases unmatched: 7. Germline V gene sequence: CDR1 SGHRS, CDR2 YFSETQ. TCRdb reprocessed the RACE reads via MiXCR and lists one record per CDR3 protein. Found here are some 88,000 distinct CDR3 sequences, 9.5% to 12% of them singletons; the top ten hold roughly 2%. The TCR was taken from a man aged 40-49 years with alopecia areata. Some clones in this sample may be carry-over from other donors' samples. Material: whole blood, obtained in connection with sensitization to the hapten diphenylcyclopropenone (DPC). The chain uses TRBV5-1 and TRBJ1-1, with 10 bases that match TRBD1. The CDR3 sequence: CASSLLGQGVYTEAFF. CDR3 sequence (DNA): TGCGCCAGCAGCTTATTAGGACAGGGGGTGTACACTGAAGCTTTCTTT.